This T cell receptor beta chain was obtained from a study of blood T cell repertoires in COVID-19. The protocol was immunoSEQ multiplex PCR, while the TCRdb copy is restricted to in-frame clones and leaves out a portion. The table lists roughly 260,000 clones, more than 85% of them singletons. V gave up 6 bases and J gave up 6 bases, with 15 bases separating them. The CDR3 totals 14 residues. Germline-derived CDR1 and CDR2 are MNHEY and SMNVEV (reference sequence). The sample comprised peripheral blood. The TCR comes from a person under 35 with COVID-19, enrolled during active disease. The chain combines TRBV27 with TRBJ1-5; a weak D match, TRBD1 (6 bases). This CDR3 reads CASRLTGTSQPQHF. The CDR3 DNA is TGTGCCAGCAGGTTAACAGGGACGAGTCAGCCCCAGCATTTT.